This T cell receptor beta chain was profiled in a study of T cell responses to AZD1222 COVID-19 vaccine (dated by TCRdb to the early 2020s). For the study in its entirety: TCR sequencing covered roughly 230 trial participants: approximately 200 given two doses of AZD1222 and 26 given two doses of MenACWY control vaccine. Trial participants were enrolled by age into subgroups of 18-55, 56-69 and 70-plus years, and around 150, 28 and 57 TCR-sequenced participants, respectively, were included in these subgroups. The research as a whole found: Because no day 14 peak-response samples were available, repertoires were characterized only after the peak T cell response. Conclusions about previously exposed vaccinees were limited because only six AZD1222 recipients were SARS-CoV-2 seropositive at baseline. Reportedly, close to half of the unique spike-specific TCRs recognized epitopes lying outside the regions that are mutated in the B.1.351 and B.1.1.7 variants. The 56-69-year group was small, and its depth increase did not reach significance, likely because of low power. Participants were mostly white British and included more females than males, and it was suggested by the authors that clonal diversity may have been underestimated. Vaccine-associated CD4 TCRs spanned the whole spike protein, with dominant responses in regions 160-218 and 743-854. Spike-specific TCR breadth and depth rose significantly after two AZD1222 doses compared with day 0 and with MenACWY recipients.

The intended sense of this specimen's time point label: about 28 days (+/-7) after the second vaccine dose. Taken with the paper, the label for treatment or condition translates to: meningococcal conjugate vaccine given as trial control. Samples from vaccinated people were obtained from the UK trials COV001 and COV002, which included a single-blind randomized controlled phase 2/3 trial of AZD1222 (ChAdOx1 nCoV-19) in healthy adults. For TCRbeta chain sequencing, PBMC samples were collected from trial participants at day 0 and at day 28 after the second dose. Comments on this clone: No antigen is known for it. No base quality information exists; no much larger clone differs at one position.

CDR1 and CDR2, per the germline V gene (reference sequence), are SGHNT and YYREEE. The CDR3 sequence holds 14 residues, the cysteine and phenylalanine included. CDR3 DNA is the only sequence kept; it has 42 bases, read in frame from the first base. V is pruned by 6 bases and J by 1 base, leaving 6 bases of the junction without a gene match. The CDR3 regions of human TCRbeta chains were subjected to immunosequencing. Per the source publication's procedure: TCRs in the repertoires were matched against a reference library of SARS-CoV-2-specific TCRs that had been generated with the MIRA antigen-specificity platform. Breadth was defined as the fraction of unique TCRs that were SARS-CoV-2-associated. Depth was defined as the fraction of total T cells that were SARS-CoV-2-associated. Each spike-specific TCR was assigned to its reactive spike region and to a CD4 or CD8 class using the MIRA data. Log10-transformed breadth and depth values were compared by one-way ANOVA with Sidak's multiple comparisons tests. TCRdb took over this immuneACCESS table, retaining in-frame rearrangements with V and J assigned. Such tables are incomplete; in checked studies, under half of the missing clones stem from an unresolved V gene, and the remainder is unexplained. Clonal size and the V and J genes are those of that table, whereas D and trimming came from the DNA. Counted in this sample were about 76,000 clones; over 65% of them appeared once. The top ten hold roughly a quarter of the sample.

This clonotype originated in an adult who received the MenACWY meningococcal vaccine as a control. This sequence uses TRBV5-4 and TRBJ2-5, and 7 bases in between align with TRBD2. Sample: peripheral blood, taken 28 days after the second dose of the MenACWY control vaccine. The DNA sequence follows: TGTGCCAGCACCTGGGGGGGGGTCCAAGAGACCCAGTACTTC. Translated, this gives CASTWGGVQETQYF. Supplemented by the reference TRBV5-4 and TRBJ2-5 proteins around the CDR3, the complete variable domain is ETGVTQSPTHLIKTRGQQVTLRCSSQSGHNTVSWYQQALGQGPQFIFQYYREEENGRGNFPPRFSGLQFPNYSSELNVNALELDDSALYLCASTWGGVQETQYFGPGTRLLVL.